This entry lists 30 T cell receptor beta chains sequenced from one sample in a study of T cells in Graves' hyperthyroidism and ophthalmopathy. TCR beta CDR3 regions were amplified from RNA. The TCR CDR3 was amplified in a first-round RT-PCR using the HTBI primer set. TCRdb reprocessed the multiplex PCR reads via MiXCR and lists one record per CDR3 protein. The sample shows hundreds of thousands of distinct CDR3 sequences, about two fifths of them seen only once. Source material: blood. The receptors shown here come from a man between 18 and 35 years old with Graves' hyperthyroidism.

The DNA of the CDR3 is TGTGCCAGCAGCTCCGCTCGGGGGTCCTTAGATTCACCCCTCCACTTT. It specifies CASSSARGSLDSPLHF. This chain links TRBV11-2 with TRBJ1-6; the D gene is possibly TRBD1 (5 bases). V was clipped by 4 bases and J by 8 bases, with 18 bases between them. Germline CDR1 and CDR2: SGHAT and FQNNGV. The CDR3 spans 16 residues. The complete variable domain, with remaining parts taken from reference TRBV11-2 and TRBJ1-6, reads EAGVAQSPRYKIIEKRQSVAFWCNPISGHATLYWYQQILGQGPKLLIQFQNNGVVDDSQLPKDRFSAERLKGVDSTLKIQPAKLEDSAVYLCASSSARGSLDSPLHFGNGTRLTVT.

Many counts were recorded for this clonotype. The CDR3 loop is CSARRQPNTGELFF. CDR3 in DNA: TGCAGTGCTAGAAGGCAGCCGAACACCGGGGAGCTGTTTTTT. This sequence joins TRBV20-1 and TRBJ2-2, with D hard to call. The V and J ends lost 2 bases and 0 bases respectively, with 7 bases between them. The length of the CDR3 is 14 residues. CDR1 and CDR2 (germline): DFQATT, SNEGSKA (reference sequence).

The gene calls are TRBV6-5 and TRBJ1-4, with 8 bases lining up with TRBD1. The CDR3 runs to 14 residues. V lost 7 bases and J lost 8; bases outside the gene matches: 9. Germline loops: CDR1 MNHEY, CDR2 SVGAGI. CDR3 nucleotides: TGTGCCAGCACCCAGGGGGCCAACGGGGAAAAACTGTTTTTT. It is translated as CASTQGANGEKLFF.

This clonotype was picked up many times. This rearrangement joins TRBV19 to TRBJ2-5; D not certain. CDR3 length: 11 residues. V shed 4 bases and J shed 5 bases, with 5 bases lying between them. Germline CDR1 and CDR2: LNHDA and SQIVND (reference sequence). Here the CDR3 DNA reads TGTGCCAGTAGTACGATGGAGACCCAGTACTTC. This encodes CASSTMETQYF.

Points on this clonotype: A much larger clone differs by one base, so this may be a read error. This rearrangement joins TRBV29-1 to TRBJ2-7, with D perhaps matching TRBD1 (5 bases). Germline assignment: CDR1 SQVTM and CDR2 ANQGSEA. The ends were cut back, 6 bases at V and 1 base at J, with 16 bases in the middle. The CDR3 consists of 14 residues. CDR3 sequence (DNA): TGCAGCGTCGCAACACCGAGACAGTCCTACGAGCAGTACTTC. Its protein product is CSVATPRQSYEQYF.

This clonotype was seen many times. This chain uses TRBV10-3 with TRBJ2-5, with a tentative D call TRBD2 (6 bases). This CDR3 is built from 15 residues. The V gene lost 2 bases and the J gene lost 5 bases, with 15 bases spanning the gap. Per the germline V gene, CDR1 is ENHRY and CDR2 is SYGVKD. CDR3 residues: CAISEVDGGVETQYF. The CDR3 nucleotides are TGTGCCATCAGTGAGGTAGACGGAGGGGTGGAGACCCAGTACTTC.

This clonotype has more than one count but fewer than ten. This rearrangement joins TRBV5-5 to TRBJ1-4; TRBD1 might be the D (6 bases). Germline V gives CDR1 SGHKS, CDR2 YYEKEE (reference sequence). V lost 2 bases to trimming and J lost 7 bases, with 15 bases between them. The CDR3 is 15 amino acids. The CDR3 spells CASSLGRGRGEKLFF. The CDR3 DNA is TGTGCCAGCAGCTTAGGTCGGGGGCGCGGTGAAAAACTGTTTTTT.

Worth noting for this clonotype: As the CDR3 is not closed by the conserved phenylalanine or tryptophan, this likely results from a read error. This rearrangement joins TRBV2 to TRBJ1-2, with D possibly TRBD1 on 6 matching bases. The CDR3 runs 14 residues. V was shortened by 5 bases and J by 7 bases, with 17 bases between the two germline ends. The V gene's germline CDR1 is SNHLY and CDR2 FYNNEI. The CDR3 spells CASSSTGSGLGYTL. DNA for the CDR3: TGTGCCAGCAGTTCTACAGGGAGCGGGCTTGGCTACACCCTC.

Here the CDR3 DNA reads TGTGCCAGCAGCTTAGAGCTGGGGTTGAACACCGGGGAGCTGTTTTTT. Amino acids: CASSLELGLNTGELFF. The V call is TRBV7-2, the J call TRBJ2-2; D remains unclear. The ends were cut back, 1 base at V and 1 base at J, with 10 bases in the middle. This CDR3 has 16 amino acids. CDR1 is SGHTA, CDR2 FQGNSA, per germline. The whole variable domain, remainder taken from reference TRBV7-2 and TRBJ2-2, is GAGVSQSPSNKVTEKGKDVELRCDPISGHTALYWYRQSLGQGLEFLIYFQGNSAPDKSGLPSDRFSAERTGGSVSTLTIQRTQQEDSAVYLCASSLELGLNTGELFFGEGSRLTVL.

This clonotype has more than one count but fewer than ten. The CDR3, as DNA: TGTGCCAGTAGTACGACCCAGGGGGTTCGTCGGGAGACCCAGTACTTC. It translates to CASSTTQGVRRETQYF. V and J are TRBV19 and TRBJ2-5, with 7 bases identical to TRBD1. The CDR3 sequence is 16 residues long. Germline assignment: CDR1 LNHDA and CDR2 SQIVND (reference sequence). Losses at the gene ends were 4 bases for V and 5 bases for J; bases not matched to a gene: 13.

This clonotype showed up many times. The rearrangement links TRBV2 to TRBJ1-2; D unclear. The V gene lost 8 bases and the J gene lost 8 bases, with 24 bases spanning the gap. The CDR3 sequence is 15 residues long. CDR1 SNHLY and CDR2 FYNNEI come from the germline V gene. The DNA of the CDR3 is TGTGCCAGCCCCGAGGGTCCTACGGTGGATGGCGGCTACACCTTC. Translated, it gives CASPEGPTVDGGYTF.

The chain employs TRBV7-9 and TRBJ2-6; the D gene is possibly TRBD2 (5 bases). Per the germline V gene, CDR1 is SEHNR and CDR2 is FQNEAQ (reference sequence). The CDR3 runs to 18 residues. The V and J ends lost 5 bases and 4 bases respectively, with 21 bases between them. The CDR3 nucleotides read TGTGCCAGCAGCCAAATGTCGTGGCGGACTGAAGGGGCCAACGTCCTGACTTTC. The encoded protein is CASSQMSWRTEGANVLTF.

In this sample, this clonotype turned up a few times. The chain uses TRBV2 and TRBJ2-5; D not resolved. The CDR3 runs 13 residues. Trimming took off 1 base at V and 5 bases at J, with 8 bases between the two ends. The germline V gene has CDR1 SNHLY and CDR2 FYNNEI. DNA of the CDR3: TGTGCCAGCAGTGAAGAAGGGTTGGAGACCCAGTACTTC. Encoded protein: CASSEEGLETQYF.

This clonotype was observed many times. This chain links TRBV2 with TRBJ2-2; D is unresolved. The CDR3 length is 13 residues. CDR1 is SNHLY and CDR2 is FYNNEI in the germline V gene. With 4 bases removed from V and 7 bases from J, the gap between germline ends came to 10 bases. CDR3 nucleotide sequence: TGTGCCAGCAGTGTAGGAGTTCGCGGGGAGCTGTTTTTT. Translated: CASSVGVRGELFF. Looking up the rest from reference TRBV2 and TRBJ2-2 gives the full variable domain: EPEVTQTPSHQVTQMGQEVILRCVPISNHLYFYWYRQILGQKVEFLVSFYNNEISEKSEIFDDQFSVERPDGSNFTLKIRSTKLEDSAMYFCASSVGVRGELFFGEGSRLTVL.

The chain joins TRBV6-6 to TRBJ2-7, with D perhaps TRBD1 (6 bases). The CDR3 has 16 amino acids. V gave up 6 bases and J gave up 3 bases, with 21 bases separating them. The germline V gene encodes CDR1 MNHNY and CDR2 SVGAGI (reference sequence). The CDR3 sequence is CASSRPGQRSLYEQYF. CDR3 DNA: TGTGCCAGCAGCCGCCCGGGACAAAGGAGTCTCTACGAGCAGTACTTC.

This clonotype was seen at least ten times. The chain joins TRBV7-2 to TRBJ2-7; TRBD1 agrees at 7 bases. CDR1 is SGHTA and CDR2 is FQGNSA in the germline V gene. J lost 2 bases, V lost 4 bases, and 5 bases had no gene match. This CDR3 is built from 14 residues. The CDR3 bases are TGTGCCAGCAGCTCCCCCGGGACAGCCTACGAGCAGTACTTC. This codes for CASSSPGTAYEQYF.

The chain combines TRBV29-1 with TRBJ1-1; no definite D call. V lost 8 bases and J lost 4, with 14 bases in between. Germline CDR1 and CDR2: SQVTM and ANQGSEA. The CDR3 is made up of 12 amino acids. This CDR3 is CSQEFQATEAFF. The CDR3 bases are TGCAGCCAAGAGTTCCAGGCCACTGAAGCTTTCTTT.

This clonotype was detected only once. This chain joins TRBV29-1 and TRBJ1-1; 7 bases match TRBD1. The V and J ends lost 8 bases and 8 bases, in that order; junction bases with no gene match: 5. Germline V gene data show CDR1 as SQVTM and CDR2 as ANQGSEA. There are 10 residues in the CDR3. As DNA, the CDR3 is TGCAGCACCCAGGGGGGCGAAGCTTTCTTT. As protein: CSTQGGEAFF.

This chain links TRBV15 with TRBJ1-2; 7 bases are a match to TRBD1. The CDR3 is 13 residues long. Germline loops: CDR1 LNHNV, CDR2 YYDKDF (reference sequence). Unmatched junction bases numbered 11, after V lost 8 bases and J lost 8 bases. CDR3 bases: TGTGCCACCGAGACGGGACAGATCGGGGGCTACACCTTC. Translating gives CATETGQIGGYTF.

This clonotype has a count of ten or more. The J gene is TRBJ1-1, the V gene TRBV9; D gene unclear. From germline, CDR1 is SGDLS and CDR2 YYNGEE. The CDR3 consists of 17 residues. Trimming shortened V by 0 bases and J by 2 bases, and 17 bases separated the two germline ends. The CDR3 sequence is CASSVDGSSVGNTEAFF. In DNA form, the CDR3 reads TGTGCCAGCAGCGTAGATGGCAGCTCGGTCGGTAACACTGAAGCTTTCTTT.

The gene calls are TRBV2 and TRBJ1-5; maybe TRBD1 (6 bases). The CDR3 loop spans 14 amino acids. V was cut by 5 bases and J by 7 bases, with 15 bases left in between. In germline, CDR1 is SNHLY, CDR2 FYNNEI. The CDR3 coding sequence is TGTGCCAGCAGTCCTACAGGGTTAGGGCAGCCCCAGCATTTT. It is translated as CASSPTGLGQPQHF.

In this sample, this clonotype turned up many times. The chain recombines TRBV25-1 with TRBJ2-7; D is ambiguous. CDR1 and CDR2 (germline): MGHDK, SYGVNS. The CDR3 totals 14 residues. V was shortened by 2 bases and J by 5 bases, with 13 bases between the two germline ends. The CDR3 DNA follows: TGTGCCAGCAGTGAAATGTTCGGGTATAACGAGCAGTACTTC. It is translated as CASSEMFGYNEQYF.

Many counts were recorded for this clonotype. The chain's CDR3 is CSASTEPTQYF. CDR3 sequence (DNA): TGCAGTGCTAGTACAGAGCCGACCCAGTACTTC. The chain carries TRBV20-1 and TRBJ2-5; D unresolved. This CDR3 is 11 amino acids long. Germline CDR1 is DFQATT and CDR2 is SNEGSKA (reference sequence). The V gene lost 3 bases and the J gene lost 7 bases, with 9 bases spanning the gap.

This clonotype was counted at least ten times. For the CDR3, the DNA is TGTGCCAGCAGCTTGTCTAGCGGGACGGGAGAGACCCAGTACTTC. Translating gives CASSLSSGTGETQYF. V is TRBV7-3 and J is TRBJ2-5; 9 bases are a match to TRBD2. CDR1 is SGHTA and CDR2 is FQGTGA in the germline V gene. The CDR3 sequence is 15 residues long. J was trimmed by 4 bases and V by 3 bases; bases with no gene match: 6.

As regards this clonotype: The CDR3 ends on some other residue instead of the conserved phenylalanine or tryptophan, so this is likely a read error. No DNA is shown, since the ends of the CDR3 on it are uncertain; the CDR3 is the one TCRdb lists. This chain uses TRBV14 with TRBJ2-7. Germline V gives CDR1 SGHDN, CDR2 FVKESK. The CDR3 is made up of 10 amino acids, end residues included. The CDR3 reads CASSQAPSSM.

V is TRBV6-5 and J is TRBJ1-1; a possible D gene is TRBD1 (5 bases). The ends were cut back, 0 bases at V and 4 bases at J, with 12 bases in the middle. Germline V CDR1 and CDR2: MNHEY, SVGAGI. The CDR3 extends over 15 amino acids. DNA of the CDR3: TGTGCCAGCAGTTACTCCGGGGCGGGAGGCACTGAAGCTTTCTTT. Its protein product is CASSYSGAGGTEAFF.

In this sample, this clonotype turned up many times. This chain joins TRBV29-1 and TRBJ1-2, with D hard to call. V lost 3 bases and J lost 2, with 13 bases in between. The CDR3 contains 14 residues. Germline V gene lookup returns CDR1 SQVTM and CDR2 ANQGSEA. The CDR3 region has the DNA TGCAGCGTTGATGGTGTGGGAGGGAACTATGGCTACACCTTC. Residues: CSVDGVGGNYGYTF.

The CDR3: CASSYSGQGGETQYF. CDR3 in DNA: TGTGCCAGCAGTTACTCGGGGCAGGGTGGAGAGACCCAGTACTTC. The chain couples TRBV6-2 or TRBV6-3 to TRBJ2-5, with D possibly TRBD1 on 5 matching bases. This CDR3 region has 15 residues. V was pared by 0 bases and J by 4 bases, with 12 bases between. Germline V gene sequence: CDR1 MNHEY, CDR2 SVGEGT.

This clonotype has ten or more counts. V gene TRBV10-3 combines with J gene TRBJ1-2; D gene uncertain. Germline-derived CDR1 and CDR2 are ENHRY and SYGVKD. This CDR3 contains 16 residues. Between the trimmed V and J ends, which lost 0 bases and 4 bases, there was a span of 15 bases. CDR3 sequence reads: CAISESGDIAFYGYTF. CDR3 nucleotide sequence: TGTGCCATCAGTGAGTCAGGAGACATCGCTTTCTATGGCTACACCTTC.

This clonotype was recorded many times. The chain recombines TRBV7-9 with TRBJ2-7, with 10 bases fitting TRBD2. V was pared by 0 bases and J by 3 bases, with 2 bases of the junction left unmatched. CDR1 and CDR2 from the germline V gene are SEHNR and FQNEAQ (reference sequence). The CDR3 spans 15 residues. The CDR3 coding sequence is TGTGCCAGCAGCTTAGCGGCTAGCGGGAGCTACGAGCAGTACTTC. It translates to CASSLAASGSYEQYF.